What follows are 2 T cell receptor beta chains derived from one specimen sequenced in a study of graft-versus-host responses after intestinal transplantation. Generated by immunoSEQ multiplex PCR, the TCRdb table keeps only in-frame clones and is missing some. This table holds under 95,000 clones, 80% to 90% found once. These receptors have no identified antigens. The source material was unstimulated CD8+ T cells sorted from spleen or lymph node cells, sampled before intestinal transplant. Receptors originate from a human donor who received an intestinal transplant.

V gene TRBV4-1 combines with J gene TRBJ2-1; a weak D match, TRBD1 (6 bases). This CDR3 is built from 16 residues. V lost 3 bases and J lost 0, with 12 bases in between. Per the germline V gene, CDR1 is MGHRA and CDR2 is YSYEKL. CDR3 in amino acids: CASSHPQDSSYNEQFF. CDR3 DNA: TGCGCCAGCAGCCACCCCCAGGACAGCTCCTACAATGAGCAGTTCTTC.

The rearrangement joins TRBV27 to TRBJ2-3; 10 nucleotides match TRBD1. The length of the CDR3 is 16 residues. V gave up 7 bases and J gave up 2 bases; unmatched junction bases: 9. Per the germline V gene, CDR1 is MNHEY and CDR2 is SMNVEV (reference sequence). The CDR3 spells CASTPGTGAHTDTQYF. The CDR3 DNA is TGTGCCAGCACCCCCGGGACAGGGGCCCACACAGATACGCAGTATTTT.